This T cell receptor beta chain was identified in a study of blood T cell repertoires in COVID-19. The overall study: The United States, Italy and Spain were the sources of the acute and convalescent COVID-19 samples. PBMCs, B-cell-depleted T cells, or T cells provided the cDNA or gDNA that made up the material.

This clone was seen a few times. Between the trimmed V and J ends, which lost 0 bases and 8 bases, there was a span of 10 bases. This CDR3 comprises 12 residues. The germline gives CDR1 SQVTM, CDR2 ANQGSEA. TCRdb's table, derived via immunoSEQ multiplex PCR, lists solely in-frame clones and lacks some. In the table there are roughly 100,000 clones, approximately 90% of which are singletons. The V call is TRBV29-1, the J call TRBJ1-2, with D uncertain. The TCR comes from a man between 45 and 60 years old with acute or convalescent COVID-19. Material for sequencing was peripheral blood. The CDR3 loop is CSVEDETLGYTF. The CDR3 DNA sequence: TGCAGCGTTGAAGACGAGACACTGGGCTACACCTTC.